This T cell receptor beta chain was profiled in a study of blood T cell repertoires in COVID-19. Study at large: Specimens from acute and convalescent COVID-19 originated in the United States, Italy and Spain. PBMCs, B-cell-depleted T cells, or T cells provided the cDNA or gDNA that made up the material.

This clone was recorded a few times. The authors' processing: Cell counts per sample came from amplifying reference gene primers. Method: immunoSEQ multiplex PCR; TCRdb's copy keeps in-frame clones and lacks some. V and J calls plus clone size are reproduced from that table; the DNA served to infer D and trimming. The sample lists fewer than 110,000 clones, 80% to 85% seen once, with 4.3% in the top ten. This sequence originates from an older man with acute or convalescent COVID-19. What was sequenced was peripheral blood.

This CDR3 is CSVALAAHTGELFF. As DNA, the CDR3 is TGCAGCGTGGCGCTAGCGGCGCACACCGGGGAGCTGTTTTTT. J is TRBJ2-2 and V is TRBV29-1; 7 bases agree with TRBD2. Per the germline V gene, CDR1 is SQVTM and CDR2 is ANQGSEA. CDR3 length equals 14 residues. V was clipped by 6 bases and J by 3 bases; unmatched bases: 7.